Its frequency marks the clone carrying this T cell receptor beta chain as medium-sized. Its antigen is unknown. The CDR3 extends 3 residues past the end of the read, so its final part is completed from the germline J gene. With V trimmed by 7 bases and J by 4 bases, 8 bases remained unmatched. The germline V gene encodes CDR1 MNHEY and CDR2 SVGEGT. The CDR3 consists of 15 residues. This specimen comes from a study of T cells in women clearing cervical HPV infection. Background on the study: Case blood was drawn when the lesion was first found; control blood after infection became undetectable.

Study results and caveats: Cases carried less TRBV6-7 than controls: 0.11% versus 0.16%. Richness differences could reflect unmeasured T-cell content per sample.

Average input was roughly 1,100 ng genomic DNA for immunoSEQ TCR beta CDR3 amplification. Sequenced by immunoSEQ multiplex PCR; TCRdb stores in-frame clones only, minus some. The table lists 20,000 to 25,000 clones, with over 6.5% in the top ten. The source material was blood buffy coat. This sequence was found in a woman aged 18 to 69 with a cervical HPV16 infection that either progressed to CIN3+ or cleared (not recorded which). This chain connects TRBV6-2 or TRBV6-3 to TRBJ2-7; 12 positions agree with TRBD2. CDR3 loop: CASKALTSGRYEQYF. Partial CDR3 DNA: TGTGCCAGCAAAGCGCTGACTAGCGGGAGATACGAG.